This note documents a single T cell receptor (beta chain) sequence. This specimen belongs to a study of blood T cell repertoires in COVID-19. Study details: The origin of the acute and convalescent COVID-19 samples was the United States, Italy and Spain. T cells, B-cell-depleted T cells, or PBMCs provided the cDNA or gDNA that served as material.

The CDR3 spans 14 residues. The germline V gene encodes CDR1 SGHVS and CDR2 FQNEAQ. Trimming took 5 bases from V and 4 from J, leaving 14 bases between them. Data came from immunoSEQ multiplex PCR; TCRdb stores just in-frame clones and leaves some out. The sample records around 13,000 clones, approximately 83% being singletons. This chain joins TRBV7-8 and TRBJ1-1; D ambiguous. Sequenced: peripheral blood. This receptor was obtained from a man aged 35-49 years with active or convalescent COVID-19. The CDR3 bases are TGTGCCAGCAGCCCCCTTGAGGGCGGCACTGAAGCTTTCTTT. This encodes CASSPLEGGTEAFF.